This TCR beta chain was sequenced during a study of blood T cell repertoires in COVID-19. Only in-frame clones appear in the TCRdb table, and some are missing; sequencing was by immunoSEQ multiplex PCR. The sample carries under 250,000 clones, 70% to 90% recorded once. This clone was picked up a small number of times. The CDR3 is 16 residues long. Trimming at V came to 2 bases and at J to 10 bases, leaving 10 bases not matched to a gene. CDR1 is KGHSH, CDR2 LQKENI, per germline. This clonotype was sampled from a man aged 35-49 years who had recovered from COVID-19. The chain is built from TRBV18 and TRBJ1-4; 10 bases line up with TRBD1. The sample was PBMCs or T cells enriched from blood (not recorded which). Here the CDR3 DNA reads TGTGCCAGCTCACCAGGACAGGGGGGGCGAATGGCAAAACTGTTTTTT. Amino acids: CASSPGQGGRMAKLFF.